There are many counts of the clone carrying this T cell receptor (beta chain). The sample belongs to a study of HIV-infected patients and healthy controls. V shed 6 bases and J 3 bases; nucleotides not matched to a gene: 6. The CDR3 spans 14 residues. CDR1 is SNHLY, CDR2 FYNNEI, per germline. TCRdb reprocessed the 5' RACE reads with MiXCR, giving one entry per CDR3 protein. Of about 64,000 distinct CDR3 sequences in the sample, roughly 21% were seen once. The chain couples TRBV2 to TRBJ1-2; 8 positions agree with TRBD1. The source is a human donor in good health. Sequenced input: CD4+ T cells from blood. The CDR3 here is CASRGGQGHYGYTF. The CDR3 nucleotides are TGTGCCAGCAGGGGCGGACAGGGTCACTATGGCTACACCTTC.